A single TCR beta chain is shown here with its context. There are 12 residues in the CDR3. V was clipped by 7 bases and J by 10 bases, with 16 bases between them. This sample is part of a study of blood T cell repertoires in COVID-19. The data were produced by immunoSEQ multiplex PCR, yet TCRdb's version contains in-frame clones alone and is incomplete. The data show 150,000 to 200,000 clones, around 90% seen once. The source of this sequence is a man in his fifties or sixties with acute or convalescent COVID-19. The sample was peripheral blood. The V and J genes are TRBV23-1 and TRBJ1-1; D call uncertain. TRBV23-1 is an ORF, with its function uncertain. The CDR3 DNA is TGCGCCAGCAATAACCCACAATATGCAGCTTTCTTT. Protein: CASNNPQYAAFF.